One T cell receptor (beta chain) is described in this entry. This entry is derived from a study of cytomegalovirus exposure and HLA in healthy donors. The PCR made use of 60 Vbeta and 13 Jbeta primers. The repertoire was sequenced with immunoSEQ multiplex PCR; TCRdb's copy has only in-frame clones and lacks some. The table records 80,000 to 130,000 clones, about 80% of them present only once. This CDR3 has 13 residues. The V and J ends lost 5 bases and 4 bases, in that order; junction bases with no gene match: 3. CDR1 and CDR2 (germline): SEHNR, FQNEAQ (reference sequence). The chain couples TRBV7-9 to TRBJ1-2; 8 nucleotides match TRBD1. Sequencing input: PBMCs. The receptor's source is a female donor in good health and CMV-seropositive. CDR3 loop: CASSQGAGYGYTF. As DNA, the CDR3 is TGTGCCAGCAGCCAGGGGGCAGGCTATGGCTACACCTTC.